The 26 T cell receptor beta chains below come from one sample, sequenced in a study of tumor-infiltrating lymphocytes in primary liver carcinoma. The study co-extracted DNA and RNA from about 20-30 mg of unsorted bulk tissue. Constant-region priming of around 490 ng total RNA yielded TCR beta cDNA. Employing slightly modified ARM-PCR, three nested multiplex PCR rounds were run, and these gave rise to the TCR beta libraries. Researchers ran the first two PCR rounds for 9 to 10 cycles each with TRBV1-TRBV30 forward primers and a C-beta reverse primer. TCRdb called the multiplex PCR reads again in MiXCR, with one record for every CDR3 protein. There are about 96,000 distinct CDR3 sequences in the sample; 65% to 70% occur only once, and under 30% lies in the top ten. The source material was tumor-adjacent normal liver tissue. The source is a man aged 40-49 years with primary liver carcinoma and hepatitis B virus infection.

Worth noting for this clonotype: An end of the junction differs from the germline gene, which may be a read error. The CDR3 bases are TGTGCCAACAGTCAATTAGCGGGTTTAACTACAGATACGCAGTGTTTT. Amino acid sequence: CANSQLAGLTTDTQCF. V gene TRBV6-1 combines with J gene TRBJ2-3; 7 nucleotides align to TRBD2. The CDR3 extends over 16 amino acids. Germline V CDR1 and CDR2: MNHNS, SASEGT.

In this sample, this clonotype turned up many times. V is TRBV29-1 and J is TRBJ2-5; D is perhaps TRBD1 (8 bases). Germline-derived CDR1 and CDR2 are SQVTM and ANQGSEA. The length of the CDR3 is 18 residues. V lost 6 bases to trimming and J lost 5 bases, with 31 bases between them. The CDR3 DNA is TGCAGCGTGTTCGGTGGGTCCCGGGAGGACAGGGTTGTGGAGACCCAGTACTTC. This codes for CSVFGGSREDRVVETQYF.

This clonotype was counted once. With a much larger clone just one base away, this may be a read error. CDR3 DNA: TGTGTCTTCTTAGGTAGAGACAATGAGCAGTTCTTC. It encodes CVFLGRDNEQFF. The chain uses TRBV10-3 and TRBJ2-1, with D hard to call. The germline gives CDR1 ENHRY, CDR2 SYGVKD. The CDR3 length is 12 residues.

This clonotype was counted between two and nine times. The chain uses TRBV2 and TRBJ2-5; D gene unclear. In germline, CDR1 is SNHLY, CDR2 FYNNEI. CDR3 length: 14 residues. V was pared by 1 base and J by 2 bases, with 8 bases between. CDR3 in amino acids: CASSEVSAQETQYF. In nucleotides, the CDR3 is TGTGCCAGCAGTGAAGTCAGTGCTCAAGAGACCCAGTACTTC.

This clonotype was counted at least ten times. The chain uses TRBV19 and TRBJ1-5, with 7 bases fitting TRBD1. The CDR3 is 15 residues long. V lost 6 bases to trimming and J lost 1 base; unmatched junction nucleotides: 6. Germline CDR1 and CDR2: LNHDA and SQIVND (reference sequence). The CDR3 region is CASRWGQTSNQPQHF. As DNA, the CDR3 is TGTGCCAGTAGGTGGGGACAGACCAGCAATCAGCCCCAGCATTTT.

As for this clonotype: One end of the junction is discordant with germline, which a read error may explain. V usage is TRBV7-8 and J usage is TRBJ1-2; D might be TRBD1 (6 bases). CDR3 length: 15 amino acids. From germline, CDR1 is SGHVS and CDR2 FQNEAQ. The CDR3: CANSPRSGVNYGYAF. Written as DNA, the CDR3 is TGTGCCAACAGCCCTCGGTCAGGGGTGAACTATGGCTACGCCTTC.

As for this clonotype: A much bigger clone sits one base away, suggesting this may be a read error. The CDR3 sequence: CVSSLAPPGSYNEQFF. CDR3 nucleotides: TGTGTCAGCAGCCTCGCCCCGCCAGGCTCCTACAATGAGCAGTTCTTC. The chain uses TRBV6-5 and TRBJ2-1; D is undetermined. Germline V lookup: CDR1 MNHEY, CDR2 SVGAGI. The CDR3 has 16 residues.

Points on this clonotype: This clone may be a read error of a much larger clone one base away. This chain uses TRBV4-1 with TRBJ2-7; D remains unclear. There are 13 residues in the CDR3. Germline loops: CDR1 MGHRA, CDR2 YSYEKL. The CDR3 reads CASSQDRNYDQYF. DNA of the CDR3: TGCGCCAGCAGCCAAGATCGGAACTACGATCAGTACTTC.

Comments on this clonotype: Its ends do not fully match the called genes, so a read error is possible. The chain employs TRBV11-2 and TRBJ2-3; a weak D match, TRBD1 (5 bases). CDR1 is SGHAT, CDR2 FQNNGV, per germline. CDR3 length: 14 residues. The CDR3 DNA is TGTGTCAGCAGCTTAGAAAGGGGCACATATACGCAGTATTTT. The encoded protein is CVSSLERGTYTQYF.

CDR3 DNA: TGCGCCAGCAGCTTGACTACAGGGGTCTCCTACGAGCAGTACTTC. Its translation: CASSLTTGVSYEQYF. The chain couples TRBV5-1 to TRBJ2-7, with 7 nucleotides matching TRBD1. V lost 1 base and J lost 0; bases outside the gene matches: 4. The CDR3 sequence is 15 residues long. The germline gives CDR1 SGHRS, CDR2 YFSETQ.

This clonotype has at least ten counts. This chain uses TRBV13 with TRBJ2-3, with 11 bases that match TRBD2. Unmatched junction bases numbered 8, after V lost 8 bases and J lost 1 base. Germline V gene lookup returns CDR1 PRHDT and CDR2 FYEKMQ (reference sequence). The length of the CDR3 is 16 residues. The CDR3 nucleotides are TGTGCCAGCTCGGATGGGGGACTAGCGGGCACAGATACGCAGTATTTT. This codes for CASSDGGLAGTDTQYF.

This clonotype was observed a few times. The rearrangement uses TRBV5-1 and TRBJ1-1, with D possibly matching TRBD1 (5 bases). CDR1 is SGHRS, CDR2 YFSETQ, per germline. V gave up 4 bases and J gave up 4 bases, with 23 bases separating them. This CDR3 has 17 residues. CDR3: CASSRVPQGPAGTEAFF. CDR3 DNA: TGCGCCAGCAGCCGCGTGCCCCAGGGACCGGCAGGCACTGAAGCTTTCTTT.

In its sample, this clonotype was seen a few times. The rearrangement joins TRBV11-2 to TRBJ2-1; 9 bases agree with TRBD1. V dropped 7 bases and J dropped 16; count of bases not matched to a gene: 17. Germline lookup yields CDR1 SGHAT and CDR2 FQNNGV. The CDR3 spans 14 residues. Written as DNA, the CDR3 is TGTGCCAGCACCCCGGGACAGGGTTGGGGGGGGCAATTCTTC. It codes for CASTPGQGWGGQFF.

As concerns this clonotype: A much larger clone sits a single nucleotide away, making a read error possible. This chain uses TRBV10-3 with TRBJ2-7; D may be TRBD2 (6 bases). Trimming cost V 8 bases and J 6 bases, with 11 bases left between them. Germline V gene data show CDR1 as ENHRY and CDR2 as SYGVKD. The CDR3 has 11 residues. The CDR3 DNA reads TGTGCCATCGGGCTCGGGGGCGAGCAGTACTTC. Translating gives CAIGLGGEQYF.

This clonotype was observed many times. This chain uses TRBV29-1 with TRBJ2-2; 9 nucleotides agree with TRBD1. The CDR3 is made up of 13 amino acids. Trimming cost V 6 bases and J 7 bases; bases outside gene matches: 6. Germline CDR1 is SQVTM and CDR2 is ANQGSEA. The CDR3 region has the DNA TGCAGCGTCGGACAGGGGAGGGGCGGGGAGCTGTTTTTT. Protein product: CSVGQGRGGELFF.

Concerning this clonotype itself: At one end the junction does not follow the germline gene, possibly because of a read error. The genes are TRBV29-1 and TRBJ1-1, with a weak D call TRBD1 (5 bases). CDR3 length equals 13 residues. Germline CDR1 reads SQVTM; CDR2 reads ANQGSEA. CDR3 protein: CSVAGGGHTEAFF. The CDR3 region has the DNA TGCAGCGTCGCCGGGGGAGGGCACACTGAGGCTTTCTTT.

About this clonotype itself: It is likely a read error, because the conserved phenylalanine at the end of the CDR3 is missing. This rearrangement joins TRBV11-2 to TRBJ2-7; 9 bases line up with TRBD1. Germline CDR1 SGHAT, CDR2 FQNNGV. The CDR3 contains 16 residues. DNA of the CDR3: TGTGCCTGCAGCTTGGGCCGGGACAGGGACCCCCACGAGCAGTACATC. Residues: CACSLGRDRDPHEQYI.

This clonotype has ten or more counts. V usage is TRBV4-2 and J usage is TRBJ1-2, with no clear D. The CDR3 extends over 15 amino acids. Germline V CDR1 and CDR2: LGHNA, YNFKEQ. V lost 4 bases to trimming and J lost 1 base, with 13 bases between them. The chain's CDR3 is CASSRSHTDNYGYTF. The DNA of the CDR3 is TGTGCCAGCAGCCGAAGCCATACAGATAACTATGGCTACACCTTC.

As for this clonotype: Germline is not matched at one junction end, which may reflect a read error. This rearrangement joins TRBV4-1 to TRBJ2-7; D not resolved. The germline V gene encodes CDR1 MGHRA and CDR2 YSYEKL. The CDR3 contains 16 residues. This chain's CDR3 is CACSQEHPSGSYEQYF. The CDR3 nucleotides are TGCGCCTGCAGCCAAGAACATCCCTCCGGGTCCTACGAGCAGTACTTC.

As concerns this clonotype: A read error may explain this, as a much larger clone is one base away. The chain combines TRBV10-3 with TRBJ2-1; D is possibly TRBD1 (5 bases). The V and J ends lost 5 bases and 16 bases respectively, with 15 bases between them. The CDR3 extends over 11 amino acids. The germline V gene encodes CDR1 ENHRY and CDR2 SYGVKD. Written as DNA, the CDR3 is TGTGCCATCAGTAACACGGACAATTTCTTCTTC. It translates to CAISNTDNFFF.

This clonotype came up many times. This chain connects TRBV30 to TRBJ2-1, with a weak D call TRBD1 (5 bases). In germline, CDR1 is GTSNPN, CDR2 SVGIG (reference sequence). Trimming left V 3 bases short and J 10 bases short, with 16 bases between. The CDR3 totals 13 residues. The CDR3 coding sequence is TGTGCCTGGAGAAGTCCCCTACCAGGGGAGCAGTTCTTC. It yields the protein CAWRSPLPGEQFF.

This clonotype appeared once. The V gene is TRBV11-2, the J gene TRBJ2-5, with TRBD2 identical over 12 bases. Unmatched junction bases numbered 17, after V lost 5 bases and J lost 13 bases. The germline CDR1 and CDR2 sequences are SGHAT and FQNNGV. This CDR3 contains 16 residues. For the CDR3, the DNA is TGTGCCAGCAGCACACTAGCGGGAGGCTTGTGGGAGATCCTGTACTTC. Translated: CASSTLAGGLWEILYF.

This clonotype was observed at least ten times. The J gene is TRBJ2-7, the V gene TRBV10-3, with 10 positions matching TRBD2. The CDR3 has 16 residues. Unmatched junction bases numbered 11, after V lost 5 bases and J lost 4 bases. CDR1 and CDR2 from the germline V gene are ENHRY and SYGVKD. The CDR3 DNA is TGTGCCATCAGTTATACCGGGACTAGCGAACTTTACGAGCAGTACTTC. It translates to CAISYTGTSELYEQYF.

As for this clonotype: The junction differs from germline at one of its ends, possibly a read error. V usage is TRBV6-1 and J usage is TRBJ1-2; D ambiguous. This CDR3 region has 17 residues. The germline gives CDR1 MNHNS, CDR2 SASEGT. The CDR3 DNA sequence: TGCGCCAGCAGTGACCCCTTACAGTCTGTGGCTAACTATGGCTACACCTTC. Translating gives CASSDPLQSVANYGYTF.

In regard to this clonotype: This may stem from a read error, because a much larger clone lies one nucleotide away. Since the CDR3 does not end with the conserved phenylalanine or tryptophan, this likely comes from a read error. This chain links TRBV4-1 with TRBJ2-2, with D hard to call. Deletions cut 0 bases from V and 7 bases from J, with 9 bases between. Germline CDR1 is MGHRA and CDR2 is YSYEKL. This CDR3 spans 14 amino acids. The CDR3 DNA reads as TGCGCCAGCAGCCAAGATTCAGAAGTCGGGGAGCTGTTTTCT. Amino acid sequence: CASSQDSEVGELFS.

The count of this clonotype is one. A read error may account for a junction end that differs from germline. CDR3 region: CASSLNLTPYEQYF. In DNA form, the CDR3 reads TGTGCCAGCAGTTTGAACCTGACGCCTTACGAACAGTACTTC. The chain recombines TRBV6-5 with TRBJ2-7; D is ambiguous. Looked up from germline, CDR1 is MNHEY and CDR2 is SVGAGI. The CDR3 length is 14 residues.